This record looks at one T cell receptor (beta chain) sequence and its context. Antigen: not known. The PCR made use of 60 Vbeta and 13 Jbeta primers. Produced via immunoSEQ multiplex PCR; TCRdb's table is partial and in-frame only. The profile shows approximately 210,000 clones, around 79% of them singletons. These data are taken from a study of cytomegalovirus exposure and HLA in healthy donors. Findings and limits, study-wide: The authors later linked a missense DCLRE1C variant to TCR beta V- and J-gene trimming. One cluster of highly shared sequence variants probably arose as a sequencing artifact. DRB1 showed the most TCR associations and HLA-C the fewest in a later analysis, as rates varied by HLA locus.

The CDR3 consists of 12 residues. V dropped 7 bases and J dropped 2 bases, with 8 bases sitting between them. Germline V gives CDR1 MNHEY, CDR2 SVGAGI. The TCR was taken from a girl aged 5-17 years in good health and CMV-seropositive. The chain recombines TRBV6-5 with TRBJ1-1; D remains unclear. The source material was PBMCs. DNA of the CDR3: TGTGCCAGCACCAGCGTAAACACTGAAGCTTTCTTT. Its protein product is CASTSVNTEAFF.